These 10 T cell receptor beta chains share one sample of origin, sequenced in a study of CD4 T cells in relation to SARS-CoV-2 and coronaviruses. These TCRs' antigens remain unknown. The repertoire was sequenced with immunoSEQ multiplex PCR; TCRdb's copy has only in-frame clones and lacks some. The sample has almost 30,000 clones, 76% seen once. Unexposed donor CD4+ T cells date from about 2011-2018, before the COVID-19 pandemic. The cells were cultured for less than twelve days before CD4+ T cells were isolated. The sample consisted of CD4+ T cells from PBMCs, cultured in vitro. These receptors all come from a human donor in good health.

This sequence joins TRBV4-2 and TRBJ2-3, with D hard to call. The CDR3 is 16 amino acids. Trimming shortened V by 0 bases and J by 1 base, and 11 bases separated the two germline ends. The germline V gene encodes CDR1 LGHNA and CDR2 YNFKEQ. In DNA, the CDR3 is TGTGCCAGCAGCCAAGATCCCCGCCAGGGCACAGATACGCAGTATTTT. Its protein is CASSQDPRQGTDTQYF.

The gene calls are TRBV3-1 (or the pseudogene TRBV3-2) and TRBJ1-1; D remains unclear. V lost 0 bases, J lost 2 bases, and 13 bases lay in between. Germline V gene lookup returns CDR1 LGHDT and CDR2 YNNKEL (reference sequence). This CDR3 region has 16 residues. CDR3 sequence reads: CASSQDRWQANTEAFF. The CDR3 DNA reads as TGTGCCAGCAGCCAAGATAGGTGGCAGGCCAACACTGAAGCTTTCTTT.

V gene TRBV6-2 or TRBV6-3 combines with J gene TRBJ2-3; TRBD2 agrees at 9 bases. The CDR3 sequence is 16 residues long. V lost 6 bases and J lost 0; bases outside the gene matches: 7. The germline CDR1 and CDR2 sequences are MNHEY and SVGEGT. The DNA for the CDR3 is TGTGCCAGCAGCCGTGACGGACTAGCGAGCACAGATACGCAGTATTTT. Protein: CASSRDGLASTDTQYF.

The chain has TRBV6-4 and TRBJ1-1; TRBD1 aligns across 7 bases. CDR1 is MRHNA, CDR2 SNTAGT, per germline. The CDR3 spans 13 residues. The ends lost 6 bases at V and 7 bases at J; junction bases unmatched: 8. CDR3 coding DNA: TGTGCCAGCAGCGGGGGGAGGGACAGTGAAGCTTTCTTT. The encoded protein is CASSGGRDSEAFF.

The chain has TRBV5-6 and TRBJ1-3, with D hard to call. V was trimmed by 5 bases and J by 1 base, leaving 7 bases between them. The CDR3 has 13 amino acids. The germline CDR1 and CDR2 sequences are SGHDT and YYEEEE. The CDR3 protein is CASSPASGNTIYF. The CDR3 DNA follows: TGTGCCAGCAGTCCAGCTTCTGGAAACACCATATATTTT.

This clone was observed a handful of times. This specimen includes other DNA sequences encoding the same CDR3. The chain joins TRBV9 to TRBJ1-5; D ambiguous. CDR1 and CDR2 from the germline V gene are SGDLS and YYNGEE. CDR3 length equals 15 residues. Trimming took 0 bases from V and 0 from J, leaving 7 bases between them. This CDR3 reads CASSVGEGSNQPQHF. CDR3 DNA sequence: TGTGCCAGCAGCGTAGGTGAGGGTAGCAATCAGCCCCAGCATTTT.

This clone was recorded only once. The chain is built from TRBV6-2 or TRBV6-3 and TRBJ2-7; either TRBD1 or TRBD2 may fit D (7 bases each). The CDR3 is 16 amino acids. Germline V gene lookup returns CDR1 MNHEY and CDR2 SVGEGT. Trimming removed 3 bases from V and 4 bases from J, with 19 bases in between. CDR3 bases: TGTGCCAGCAGTTATCGGCGGGGGCAGGGGGGATACGAGCAGTACTTC. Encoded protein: CASSYRRGQGGYEQYF.

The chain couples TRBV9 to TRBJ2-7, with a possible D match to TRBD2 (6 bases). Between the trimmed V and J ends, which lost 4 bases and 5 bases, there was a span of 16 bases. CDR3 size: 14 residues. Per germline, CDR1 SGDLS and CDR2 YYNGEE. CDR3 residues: CASSPGLANHEQYF. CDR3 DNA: TGTGCCAGCAGCCCGGGACTCGCGAACCACGAGCAGTACTTC.

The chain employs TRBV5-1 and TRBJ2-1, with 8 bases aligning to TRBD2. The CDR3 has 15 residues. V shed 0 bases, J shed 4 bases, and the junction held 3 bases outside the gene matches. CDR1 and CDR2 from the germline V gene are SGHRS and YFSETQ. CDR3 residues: CASSLGSGGYNEQFF. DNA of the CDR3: TGCGCCAGCAGCTTGGGCAGCGGGGGTTACAATGAGCAGTTCTTC.

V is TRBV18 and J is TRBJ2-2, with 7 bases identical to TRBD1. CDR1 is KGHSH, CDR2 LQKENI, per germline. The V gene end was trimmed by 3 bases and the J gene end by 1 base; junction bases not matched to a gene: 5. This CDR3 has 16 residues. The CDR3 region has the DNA TGTGCCAGCTCACCGATCCGGGACAGGAACACCGGGGAGCTGTTTTTT. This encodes CASSPIRDRNTGELFF.